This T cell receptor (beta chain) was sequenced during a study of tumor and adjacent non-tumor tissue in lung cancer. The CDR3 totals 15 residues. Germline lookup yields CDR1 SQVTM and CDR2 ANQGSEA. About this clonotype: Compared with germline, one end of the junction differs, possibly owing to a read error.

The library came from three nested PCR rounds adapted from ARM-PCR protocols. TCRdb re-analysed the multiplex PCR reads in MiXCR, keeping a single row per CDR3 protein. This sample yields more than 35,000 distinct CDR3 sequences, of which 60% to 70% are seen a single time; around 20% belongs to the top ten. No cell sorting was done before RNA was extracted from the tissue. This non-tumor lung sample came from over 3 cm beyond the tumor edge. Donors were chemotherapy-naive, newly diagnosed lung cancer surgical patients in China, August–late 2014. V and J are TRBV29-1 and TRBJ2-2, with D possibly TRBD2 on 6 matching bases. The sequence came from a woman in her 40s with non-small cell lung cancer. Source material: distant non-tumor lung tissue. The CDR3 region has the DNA TGCAGCGCCAAGATACATGGGGGGTCCACCGTGGAGCTGTTTTTT. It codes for CSAKIHGGSTVELFF.